Sequencing of this T cell receptor beta chain was carried out in a study of blood T cells in healthy people across ages. Study results and limitations: TCR beta diversity per million T cells fell roughly linearly with age.

V was cut by 1 base and J by 0 bases, with 10 bases left in between. The CDR3 runs 15 residues. Then a second PCR, running about 6 to 12 cycles, was carried out with a sample-barcoded 5' primer and a J-beta primer mix. One entry per CDR3 protein, called by TCRdb with MiXCR from the 5' RACE reads. Of 1,500,000 or so distinct CDR3 sequences in the sample, around 59% were seen once. About this clonotype: The antigen is unknown.

Peripheral blood, 9.5 to 10 milliliters per donor, was collected. The chain carries TRBV12-3 or TRBV12-4 and TRBJ2-7; possible D gene TRBD2, 6 bases. The sequence was obtained from a man aged 18 to 35 in good health. Material: blood. In nucleotides, the CDR3 is TGTGCCAGCAGTTTAGGCATAGCGGCCTCCTACGAGCAGTACTTC. Its protein is CASSLGIAASYEQYF.